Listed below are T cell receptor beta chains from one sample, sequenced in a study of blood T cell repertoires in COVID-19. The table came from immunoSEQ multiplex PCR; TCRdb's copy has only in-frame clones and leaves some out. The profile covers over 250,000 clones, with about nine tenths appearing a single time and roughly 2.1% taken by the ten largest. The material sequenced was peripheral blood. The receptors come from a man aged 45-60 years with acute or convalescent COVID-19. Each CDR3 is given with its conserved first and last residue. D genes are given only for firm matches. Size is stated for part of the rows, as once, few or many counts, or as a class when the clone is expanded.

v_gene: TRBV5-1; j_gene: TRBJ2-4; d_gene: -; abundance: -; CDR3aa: CASSLDLAKNIQYF; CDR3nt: TGCGCCAGCAGCTTGGACTTAGCCAAAAACATTCAGTACTTC
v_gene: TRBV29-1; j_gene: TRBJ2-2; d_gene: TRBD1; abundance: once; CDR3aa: CSVRRGTGNTGELFF; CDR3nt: TGCAGCGTTAGAAGGGGGACAGGGAACACCGGGGAGCTGTTTTTT
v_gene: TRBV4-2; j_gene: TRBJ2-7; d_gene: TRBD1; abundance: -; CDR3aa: CASSQGSGTGGEQYF; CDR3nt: TGTGCCAGCAGCCAAGGATCCGGGACAGGGGGCGAGCAGTACTTC
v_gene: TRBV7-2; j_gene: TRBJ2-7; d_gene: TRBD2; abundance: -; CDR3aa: CASSFNSGAGRGEQYF; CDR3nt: TGTGCCAGCAGCTTTAACTCGGGCGCAGGGAGGGGCGAGCAGTACTTC
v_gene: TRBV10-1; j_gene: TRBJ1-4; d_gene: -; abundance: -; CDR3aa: CASSGVLDEKLFF; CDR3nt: TGCGCCAGCAGCGGGGTCTTGGATGAAAAACTGTTTTTT
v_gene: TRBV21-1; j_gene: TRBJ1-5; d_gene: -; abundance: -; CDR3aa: CARGQDNQPQHF; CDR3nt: TGTGCCAGAGGACAGGACAATCAGCCCCAGCATTTT
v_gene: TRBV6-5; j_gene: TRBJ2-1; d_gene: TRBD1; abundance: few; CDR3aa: CASSSTGQTYNEQFF; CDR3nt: TGTGCCAGCAGTTCCACGGGACAGACCTACAATGAGCAGTTCTTC
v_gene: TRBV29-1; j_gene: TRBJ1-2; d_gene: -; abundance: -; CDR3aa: CSVLVGGEGGYTF; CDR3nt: TGCAGCGTCCTTGTAGGGGGGGAGGGTGGCTACACCTTC
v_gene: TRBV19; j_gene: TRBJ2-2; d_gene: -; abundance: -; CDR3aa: CASSTRQPSNTGELFF; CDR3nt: TGTGCCAGTAGTACCAGACAGCCATCGAACACCGGGGAGCTGTTTTTT
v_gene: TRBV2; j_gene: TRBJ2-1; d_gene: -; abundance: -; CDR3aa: CASTKRSGAYNEQFF; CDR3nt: TGTGCCAGCACCAAGAGGTCGGGGGCCTACAATGAGCAGTTCTTC
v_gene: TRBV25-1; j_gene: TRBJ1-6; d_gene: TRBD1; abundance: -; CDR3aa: CASSAGQGRSPLHF; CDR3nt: TGTGCCAGCAGTGCGGGACAGGGCCGATCACCCCTCCACTTT
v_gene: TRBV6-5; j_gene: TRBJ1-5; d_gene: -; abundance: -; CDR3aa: CASSYRQDSNQPQHF; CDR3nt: TGTGCCAGCAGTTACCGTCAGGATAGCAATCAGCCCCAGCATTTT
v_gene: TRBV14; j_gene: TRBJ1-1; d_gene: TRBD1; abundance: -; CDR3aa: CASSPTWDRGTGTEAFF; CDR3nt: TGTGCCAGCAGCCCAACCTGGGACAGGGGTACGGGTACTGAAGCTTTCTTT
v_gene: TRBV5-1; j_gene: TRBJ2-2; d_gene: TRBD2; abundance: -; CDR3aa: CASSSRLAGGPYPTGELFF; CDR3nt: TGCGCCAGCAGCTCCCGACTAGCGGGGGGGCCCTATCCCACCGGGGAGCTGTTTTTT
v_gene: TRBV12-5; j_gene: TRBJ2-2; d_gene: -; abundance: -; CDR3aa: CASGREGRGVFMNTGELFF; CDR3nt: TGTGCTAGTGGTCGAGAGGGGCGGGGTGTTTTTATGAACACCGGGGAGCTGTTTTTT
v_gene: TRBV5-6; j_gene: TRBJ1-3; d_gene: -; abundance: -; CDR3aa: CASSRGSSGNTIYF; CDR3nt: TGTGCCAGCAGCCGCGGATCCTCTGGAAACACCATATATTTT
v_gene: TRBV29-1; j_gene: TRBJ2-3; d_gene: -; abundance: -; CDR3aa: CSVEGGLGRLGTDTQYF; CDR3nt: TGCAGCGTTGAAGGAGGGTTGGGGAGATTGGGGACAGATACGCAGTATTTT
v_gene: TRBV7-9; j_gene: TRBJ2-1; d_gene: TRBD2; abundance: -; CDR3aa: CASSPGGSGGYNEQFF; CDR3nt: TGTGCCAGCAGTCCCGGTGGTAGCGGGGGATACAATGAGCAGTTCTTC
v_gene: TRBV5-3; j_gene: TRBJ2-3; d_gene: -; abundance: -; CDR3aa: CARSLEGAVADTQYF; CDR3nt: TGTGCCAGAAGCTTGGAAGGGGCTGTGGCAGATACGCAGTATTTT
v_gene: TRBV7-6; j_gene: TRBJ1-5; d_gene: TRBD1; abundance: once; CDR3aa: CASSAQGSTPQHF; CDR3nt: TGTGCCAGCAGCGCACAGGGGTCGACGCCCCAGCATTTT
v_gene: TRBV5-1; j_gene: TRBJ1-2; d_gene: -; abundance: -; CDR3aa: CASKYSQGPNYGYTF; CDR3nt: TGCGCCAGCAAATACTCACAGGGACCAAACTATGGCTACACCTTC
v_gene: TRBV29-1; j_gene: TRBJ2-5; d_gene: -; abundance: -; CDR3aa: CSVGRVRTRETQYF; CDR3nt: TGCAGCGTTGGCAGGGTCCGAACAAGAGAGACCCAGTACTTC
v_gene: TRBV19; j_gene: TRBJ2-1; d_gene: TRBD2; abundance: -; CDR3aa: CASSLGGPGLATGNEQFF; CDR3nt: TGTGCCAGTAGCTTGGGGGGTCCGGGACTAGCTACGGGCAATGAGCAGTTCTTC
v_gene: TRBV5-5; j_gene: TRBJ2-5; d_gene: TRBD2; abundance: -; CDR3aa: CASSLALAGGQETQYF; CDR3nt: TGTGCCAGCAGCTTGGCCCTAGCGGGGGGACAAGAGACCCAGTACTTC
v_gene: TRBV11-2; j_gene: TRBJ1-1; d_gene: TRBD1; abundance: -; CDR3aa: CASSLGRGAEAFF; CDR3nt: TGTGCCAGCAGCTTAGGCAGGGGGGCTGAAGCTTTCTTT
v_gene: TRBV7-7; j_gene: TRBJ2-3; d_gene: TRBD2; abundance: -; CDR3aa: CASSLGGSGGADTQYF; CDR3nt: TGTGCTAGCAGCTTAGGGGGCAGCGGGGGGGCAGATACGCAGTATTTT
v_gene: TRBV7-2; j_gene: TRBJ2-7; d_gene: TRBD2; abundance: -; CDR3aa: CASSLSGGVSYEQYF; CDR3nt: TGTGCCAGCAGCCTCAGCGGGGGGGTCTCCTACGAGCAGTACTTC
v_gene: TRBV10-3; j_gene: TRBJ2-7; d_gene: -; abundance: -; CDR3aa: CAISESVGRQYEQYF; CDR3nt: TGTGCCATCAGTGAGTCGGTGGGTAGACAGTACGAGCAGTACTTC
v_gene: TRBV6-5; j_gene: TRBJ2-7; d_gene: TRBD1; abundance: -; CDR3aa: CASSGRTGAREQYF; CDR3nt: TGTGCCAGCAGCGGCCGGACAGGGGCTAGGGAGCAGTACTTC
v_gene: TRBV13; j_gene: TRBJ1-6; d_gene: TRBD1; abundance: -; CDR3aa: CASSLRTGAYNSPLHF; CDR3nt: TGTGCCAGCAGCCTCCGGACAGGGGCTTATAATTCACCCCTCCACTTT
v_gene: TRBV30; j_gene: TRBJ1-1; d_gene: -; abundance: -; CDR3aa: CAWSRGSRAEAFF; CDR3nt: TGTGCCTGGAGTCGGGGGAGTAGGGCTGAAGCTTTCTTT
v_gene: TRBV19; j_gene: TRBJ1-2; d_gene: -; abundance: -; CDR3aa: CASSPPAGSGGSSGYTF; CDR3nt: TGTGCCAGTAGCCCCCCCGCGGGGTCGGGGGGTTCGTCCGGCTACACCTTC
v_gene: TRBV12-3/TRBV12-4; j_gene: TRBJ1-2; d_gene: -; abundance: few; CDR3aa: CASRLDSNYGYTF; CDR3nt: TGTGCCAGCAGGCTAGACAGTAACTATGGCTACACCTTC
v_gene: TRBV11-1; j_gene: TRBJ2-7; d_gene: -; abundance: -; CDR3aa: CASSSEPGSYEQYF; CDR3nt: TGTGCCAGCAGCTCAGAACCGGGATCCTACGAGCAGTACTTC
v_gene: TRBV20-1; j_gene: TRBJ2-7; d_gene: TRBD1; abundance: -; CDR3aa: CSARTPQGVYF; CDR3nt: TGCAGTGCCCGCACCCCCCAGGGGGTGTACTTC
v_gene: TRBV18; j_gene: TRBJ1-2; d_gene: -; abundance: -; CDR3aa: CASSPTGTDYGYTF; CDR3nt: TGTGCCAGCTCACCGACAGGAACCGACTATGGCTACACCTTC
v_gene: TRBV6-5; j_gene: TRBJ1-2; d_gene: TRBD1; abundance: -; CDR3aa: CASRQGKSGYTF; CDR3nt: TGTGCCAGCAGACAGGGGAAGTCTGGCTACACCTTC
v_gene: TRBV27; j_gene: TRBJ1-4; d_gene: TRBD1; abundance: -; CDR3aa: CASSLRGLANEKLFF; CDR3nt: TGTGCCAGCAGTCTCAGGGGGCTGGCTAATGAAAAACTGTTTTTT
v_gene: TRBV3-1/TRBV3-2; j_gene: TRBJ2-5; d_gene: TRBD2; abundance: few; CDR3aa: CASSRIAGGRGQETQYF; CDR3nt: TGTGCCAGCAGCCGGATAGCGGGGGGGCGGGGCCAAGAGACCCAGTACTTC
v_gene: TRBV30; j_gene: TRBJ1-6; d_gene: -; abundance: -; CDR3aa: CAWSPGNNSPLHF; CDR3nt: TGTGCCTGGAGTCCAGGGAATAATTCACCCCTCCACTTT
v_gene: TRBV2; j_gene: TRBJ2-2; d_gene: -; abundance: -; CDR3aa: CASRPEGAGELFF; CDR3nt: TGTGCCAGCAGGCCCGAGGGGGCCGGGGAGCTGTTTTTT
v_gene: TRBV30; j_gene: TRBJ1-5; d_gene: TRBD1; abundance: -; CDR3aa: CAWAGTGDQPQHF; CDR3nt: TGTGCCTGGGCCGGGACAGGGGATCAGCCCCAGCATTTT
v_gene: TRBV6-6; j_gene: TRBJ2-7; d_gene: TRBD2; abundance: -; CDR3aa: CASSRTSGVYEQYF; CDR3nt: TGTGCCAGCAGTCGGACTAGCGGGGTCTACGAGCAGTACTTC
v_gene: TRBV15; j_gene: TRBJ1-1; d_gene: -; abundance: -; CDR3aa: CATSRDASTDEAFF; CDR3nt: TGTGCCACCAGCAGAGATGCGTCGACAGACGAAGCTTTCTTT
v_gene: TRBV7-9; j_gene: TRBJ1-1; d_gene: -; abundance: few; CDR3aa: CASSSTGLTEAFF; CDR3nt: TGTGCCAGCAGCTCTACAGGGCTGACTGAAGCTTTCTTT
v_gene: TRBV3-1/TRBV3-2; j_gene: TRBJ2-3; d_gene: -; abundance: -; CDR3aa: CASSLLLGGVTDTQYF; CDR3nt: TGTGCCAGCAGCCTCCTACTAGGGGGGGTCACAGATACGCAGTATTTT
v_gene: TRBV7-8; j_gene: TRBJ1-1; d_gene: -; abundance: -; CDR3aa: CASSLGQVGAFF; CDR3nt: TGTGCCAGCAGCTTAGGACAGGTTGGAGCTTTCTTT
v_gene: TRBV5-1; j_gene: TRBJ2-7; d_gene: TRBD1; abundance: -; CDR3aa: CASSSRQGIDYEQYF; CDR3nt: TGCGCCAGCAGCTCCCGACAGGGAATTGACTACGAGCAGTACTTC
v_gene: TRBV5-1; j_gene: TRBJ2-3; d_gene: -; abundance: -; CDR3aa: CASSLVGASTDTQYF; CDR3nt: TGCGCCAGCAGCTTGGTGGGCGCTAGCACAGATACGCAGTATTTT